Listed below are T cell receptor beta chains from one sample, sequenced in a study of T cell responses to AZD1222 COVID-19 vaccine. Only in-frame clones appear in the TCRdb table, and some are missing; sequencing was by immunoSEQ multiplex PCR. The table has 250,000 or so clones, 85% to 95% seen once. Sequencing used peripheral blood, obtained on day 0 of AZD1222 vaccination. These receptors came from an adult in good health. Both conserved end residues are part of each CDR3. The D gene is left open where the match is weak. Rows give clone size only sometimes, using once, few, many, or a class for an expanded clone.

TGCGCCAGCAGCCACCTTCTAGGTACCATCGATGAGCAGTTCTTC CASSHLLGTIDEQFF TRBJ2-1 TRBV4-3 few .
TGTGCCTGGAGCTCAGACAGGGCTGCCAACTCTGGAAACACCATATATTTT CAWSSDRAANSGNTIYF TRBJ1-3 TRBV30 . TRBD1
TGTGCCAGCAGCTTAGGTAGAAAGTCGGGCAGCTCCTACAATGAGCAGTTCTTC CASSLGRKSGSSYNEQFF TRBJ2-1 TRBV11-2 . .
TGTGCCAGCAGTCCCCCCCCGGGACGCCGCACCACCTACGAGCAGTACTTC CASSPPPGRRTTYEQYF TRBJ2-7 TRBV28 . .
TGTGCCATCAGTGAGTCGGCGCGTCCCCAGCATTTT CAISESARPQHF TRBJ1-5 TRBV10-3 . .
TGTGCCAGCAGTGTCCGGGCCCTTGGTGAAAAACTGTTTTTT CASSVRALGEKLFF TRBJ1-4 TRBV27 . .
TGTGCCAGCAGGGGACAGGGGGCTTCCTACGAGCAGTACTTC CASRGQGASYEQYF TRBJ2-7 TRBV28 . TRBD1
TGCGCCAGCAGCTTACAGACGGGGAACTATGGCTACACCTTC CASSLQTGNYGYTF TRBJ1-2 TRBV5-1 . .
TGTGCCAGCCGAGATGCGGGAGGGGGGTTTGCGGATACGCAGTATTTT CASRDAGGGFADTQYF TRBJ2-3 TRBV27 . TRBD2
TGCAGTGCCAGCCTCAAATACGAGCAGTACTTC CSASLKYEQYF TRBJ2-7 TRBV20-1 . .
TGTGCCAGCAGCTTACGGGAACGAAGGAGTTACTATGGCTACACCTTC CASSLRERRSYYGYTF TRBJ1-2 TRBV7-2 once .
TGTGCCAGCAGCCAAGATCTTACGAGCGGGGGGGCCGGAGAGCAGTTCTTC CASSQDLTSGGAGEQFF TRBJ2-1 TRBV3-1/TRBV3-2 . TRBD2
TGTGCCAGTAGTATCTCCAGGGGGGCCGAGCAGTACTTC CASSISRGAEQYF TRBJ2-7 TRBV19 . .
TGTGCCAGCAGTCTGGGCCAGAACACCGGGGAGCTGTTTTTT CASSLGQNTGELFF TRBJ2-2 TRBV28 . .
TGCAGCGTGGTTGGTTCGGCCAAAGCTAACTATGGCTACACCTTC CSVVGSAKANYGYTF TRBJ1-2 TRBV29-1 . .
TGCGCCAGCAGCCCAGGACAGCCTAATTCACCCCTCCACTTT CASSPGQPNSPLHF TRBJ1-6 TRBV5-1 . .
TGTGCCAGCAGCGTAGACGCTGCGTTGGGAGGAGCTTTCTTT CASSVDAALGGAFF TRBJ1-1 TRBV9 . .
TGTGCCAGCAGCTTAAGGCTAGCGGGGTACGAGCAGTACTTC CASSLRLAGYEQYF TRBJ2-7 TRBV13 . TRBD2
TGTGCCAGCAGCTTATCCCCCCCGGGAGGAGAGCAGTACTTC CASSLSPPGGEQYF TRBJ2-7 TRBV5-5 . TRBD2
TGTGCCAGCAGCCCCCGGACGGGGAACTATGGCTACACCTTC CASSPRTGNYGYTF TRBJ1-2 TRBV3-1/TRBV3-2 . .
TGTGCCAGCAGTCCCGCGGCAGGGGCCCAACATGAGCAGTTCTTC CASSPAAGAQHEQFF TRBJ2-1 TRBV28 once .
TGTGCCAGCAGCGTCGCGGGACAAATATACAATGAGCAGTTCTTC CASSVAGQIYNEQFF TRBJ2-1 TRBV9 . .
TGTGCCAGCAGCCGAGAAGCGACAGTCAAAAACACTGAAGCTTTCTTT CASSREATVKNTEAFF TRBJ1-1 TRBV2 . .
TGTGCCAGCAGTGGTGTGGGCGCCGGCGAGCAGTACTTC CASSGVGAGEQYF TRBJ2-7 TRBV2 few .
TGTGCCAGCAGTGAAAAGGGGGGTTATGGCTACACCTTC CASSEKGGYGYTF TRBJ1-2 TRBV2 . .
TGTGCCAGCAGCACTCTAGGAGATCCCCTCTACGAGCAGTACTTC CASSTLGDPLYEQYF TRBJ2-7 TRBV7-2 . .
TGTGCCAGCAGTTACGTTGAGGGGAGTGTGCCCCAGCATTTT CASSYVEGSVPQHF TRBJ1-5 TRBV6-6 . .
TGTGCCATCTCCATGGATAGGAGCACTGAAGCTTTCTTT CAISMDRSTEAFF TRBJ1-1 TRBV6-5 . .
TGCGCCAGCAGCTTGGGATCTAGCGGCCAAGAGACCCAGTACTTC CASSLGSSGQETQYF TRBJ2-5 TRBV5-1 . TRBD2
TGTGCCTGGAGTGTACTCGGGAGCTCCTACGAGCAGTACTTC CAWSVLGSSYEQYF TRBJ2-7 TRBV30 once .
TGCAGCGGAAGAGACAGAGACACTGAAGCTTTCTTT CSGRDRDTEAFF TRBJ1-1 TRBV29-1 . .
TGTGCCAGCAGCTTACTCTCGGGCAGTGGCACCGGGGAGCTGTTTTTT CASSLLSGSGTGELFF TRBJ2-2 TRBV7-9 . .
TGTGCCAGCAGTTCCCAGGACAGATACTACGAGCAGTACTTC CASSSQDRYYEQYF TRBJ2-7 TRBV27 . .
TGTGCCAGCATCCCCTTGGGGGGGGGCCCCGGGGAGCTGTTTTTT CASIPLGGGPGELFF TRBJ2-2 TRBV12-1 . .
TGTGCCAGCCGCCCGTCGGGCCTGCAGGACGCCAAAAACATTCAGTACTTC CASRPSGLQDAKNIQYF TRBJ2-4 TRBV28 . .
TGCAGCGTCCAACAGGGATCTGGAAACACCATATATTTT CSVQQGSGNTIYF TRBJ1-3 TRBV29-1 . .
TGTGCCAGCAGTGACCCTAGCGGGTTTTCCTACAATGAGCAGTTCTTC CASSDPSGFSYNEQFF TRBJ2-1 TRBV6-1 . TRBD2
TGTGCCAGCAGTTCATTTGGACTCGAGCGGGGGGCGCCTCGAAGCTCCTACAATGAGCAGTTCTTC CASSSFGLERGAPRSSYNEQFF TRBJ2-1 TRBV27 . TRBD2
TGTGCCAGCTCACCACCTCGGCGGAAGGGGCTCACTGAAGCTTTCTTT CASSPPRRKGLTEAFF TRBJ1-1 TRBV18 . .
TGTGCCAGCGGTACCCGAAGGGACAGCTACAATCAGCCCCAGCATTTT CASGTRRDSYNQPQHF TRBJ1-5 TRBV19 once TRBD1
TGTGCCAGCAGCTTGAGATTAAGTCCCCGCACAGATACGCAGTATTTT CASSLRLSPRTDTQYF TRBJ2-3 TRBV5-4 . .
TGTGCCAGCAGTGAATATGGGGGAGTTGGGCAGTACTTC CASSEYGGVGQYF TRBJ2-7 TRBV2 once .
TGTGCCAGCAGCTTTGGGGCGGGGGAGACCCAGTACTTC CASSFGAGETQYF TRBJ2-5 TRBV7-2 . .
TGCGCCAGCAGCCCCCGATCCTCTAGCGGGAGCACAGATACGCAGTATTTT CASSPRSSSGSTDTQYF TRBJ2-3 TRBV4-1 . TRBD2
TGCGCCAGCAGCTGGAGCGGGGGGGCCTGGGACGAGCAGTACTTC CASSWSGGAWDEQYF TRBJ2-7 TRBV5-1 once TRBD2
TGTGCCAGCTCAGTCCCCCAGAGCAATCAGCCCCAGCATTTT CASSVPQSNQPQHF TRBJ1-5 TRBV2 . .
TGTGCCAGCAGCTTGTCCCCAGACCAGAGACAGGTTATTAGCAATCAGCCCCAGCATTTT CASSLSPDQRQVISNQPQHF TRBJ1-5 TRBV5-5 . .
TGTGCCAGCAGCCCTCTCACAGGGGGCGCCGGTCGTACCCAAAAACTGTTTTTT CASSPLTGGAGRTQKLFF TRBJ1-4 TRBV7-6 . TRBD1
TGTGCCAGCAGTCCCCAGGGACCCCCATACACTGAAGCTTTCTTT CASSPQGPPYTEAFF TRBJ1-1 TRBV27 . .
TGCGCCAGCAGCCGAGGCAATCGGGGCCGCTACGAGCAGTACTTC CASSRGNRGRYEQYF TRBJ2-7 TRBV4-3 once .
TGTGCCAGCAGTGGCCCGCCAGGGGCCTTCGGAAAACTGTTTTTT CASSGPPGAFGKLFF TRBJ1-4 TRBV28 . .